These T cell receptor beta chains were read from a single sample in a study of beta chain features in type 1 diabetes. The data were produced by immunoSEQ multiplex PCR, yet TCRdb's version contains in-frame clones alone and is incomplete. Found here are roughly 400,000 clones, around 10% of them singletons; the top ten hold less than 0.65%. Sequencing was carried out using central memory CD4+ T cells from blood. The receptors stem from a man younger than 45 with type 1 diabetes. The CDR3 runs from the conserved cysteine through the conserved F or W. The D gene is left open where the match is weak. Not every row has a clone size; where given, it reads once, few, many or a size class.

size,J,V,D,DNA,CDR3
few,TRBJ2-2,TRBV13,.,TGTGCCAGCAGCTTACTCGGTAGCCGGGAGCTGTTTTTT,CASSLLGSRELFF
.,TRBJ2-3,TRBV30,.,TGTGCCTGGAGGATGGAGGCGGCTACGCAGTATTTT,CAWRMEAATQYF
.,TRBJ2-6,TRBV27,.,TGTGCCAGCAGTTTTACGGGGAGGGGGTTTGCTGGGGCCAACGTCCTGACTTTC,CASSFTGRGFAGANVLTF
many,TRBJ1-1,TRBV7-2,TRBD1,TGTGCCAGCAGCCCCAGGACAGGGCTCGTCCAAAACAGAGCTTTCTTT,CASSPRTGLVQNRAFF
.,TRBJ2-7,TRBV10-3,.,TGTGCCAGCAGCCTGGAAGGCGAGCAGTACTTC,CASSLEGEQYF
.,TRBJ2-3,TRBV28,TRBD2,TGTGCCAGCAGTTTAGCTAGCGGGAGTAGGAATACGCAGTATTTT,CASSLASGSRNTQYF
.,TRBJ2-3,TRBV5-4,.,TGTGCCAGCAGTTCGCTAGCGTCAGATACGCAGTATTTT,CASSSLASDTQYF
.,TRBJ2-4,TRBV5-4,TRBD2,TGTGCCAGCAGCCCGACTAGCGGGAAAGCCAAAAACATTCAGTACTTC,CASSPTSGKAKNIQYF
.,TRBJ2-1,TRBV6-4,TRBD1,TGTGCCAGCAGCCACAGGGGGGTAGAGAGCTCCTACAATGAGCAGTTCTTC,CASSHRGVESSYNEQFF
few,TRBJ2-1,TRBV28,TRBD2,TGTGCCAGCGCTAGCGGGAGTCACTACAATGAGCAGTTCTTC,CASASGSHYNEQFF
few,TRBJ1-3,TRBV7-2,.,TGTGCCAGCAGCCTCCGACAGAGCTCTGGAAACACCATATATTTT,CASSLRQSSGNTIYF
few,TRBJ2-5,TRBV11-3,TRBD2,TGTGCCAGCAGCTCTAGGACTAGCGGACCCTCCCCCGAGACCCAGTACTTC,CASSSRTSGPSPETQYF
few,TRBJ2-7,TRBV6-5,TRBD1,TGTGCCAGCAGTCGATTAACAGGGGCCTACGAGCAGTACTTC,CASSRLTGAYEQYF
few,TRBJ1-5,TRBV5-5,.,TGTGCCAGCAGCTGGACAGCCGGGGATCAGCCCCAGCATTTT,CASSWTAGDQPQHF
few,TRBJ2-3,TRBV7-2,TRBD1,TGTGCCAGCAGCACCGACAGGGACCACACAGATACGCAGTATTTT,CASSTDRDHTDTQYF
few,TRBJ2-7,TRBV6-5,TRBD2,TGTGCCAGCAGTTCTCGGAGCGGGAGGAACTACGAGCAGTACTTC,CASSSRSGRNYEQYF
.,TRBJ2-5,TRBV6-1,.,TGTGCCAGCAGCGGTGGACAGCCCCAAGAGACCCAGTACTTC,CASSGGQPQETQYF
.,TRBJ2-1,TRBV29-1,TRBD1,TGCAGCGCCCGGACAGGACCCTTCTACAATGAGCAGTTCTTC,CSARTGPFYNEQFF
few,TRBJ2-6,TRBV7-2,TRBD1,TGTGCCAGCAGCTTAGGGGACAGGGGGTTGGCTGGGGCCAACGTCCTGACTTTC,CASSLGDRGLAGANVLTF
few,TRBJ1-2,TRBV11-2,.,TGTGCCAGCAGCTTACTATGGGCAGCGCCGGATGGCTACACCTTC,CASSLLWAAPDGYTF
few,TRBJ2-1,TRBV14,TRBD2,TGTGCCAGCAGCTTCGGACTAGCGGGAGGGTCTATGGGGTCCTACAATGAGCAGTTCTTC,CASSFGLAGGSMGSYNEQFF
few,TRBJ1-2,TRBV19,TRBD1,TGTGCCAGTGCTGGCGGCCCGGGACAGGGGGCGCGAACCTTC,CASAGGPGQGARTF
many,TRBJ2-3,TRBV5-4,TRBD2,TGTGCCAGCAGCCCGGCTAGCGGGAGGGGGACAGATACGCAGTATTTT,CASSPASGRGTDTQYF